This T cell receptor (beta chain) was profiled in a study of blood T cell repertoires in COVID-19. Assay: immunoSEQ multiplex PCR; the TCRdb copy retains only in-frame clones and omits some. The sample carries hundreds of thousands of clones, 86% recorded once. This CDR3 contains 14 residues. Germline loops: CDR1 SEHNR, CDR2 FQNEAQ (reference sequence). Trimming cost V 5 bases and J 2 bases, with 13 bases left between them. The V and J genes are TRBV7-9 and TRBJ2-7, with D tentatively TRBD1 (6 bases). The source of this sequence is a woman aged 45 to 65 who had recovered from COVID-19. Sequencing input: PBMCs or T cells enriched from blood (not recorded which). The DNA of the CDR3 is TGTGCCAGCAGCCGTCGACAGGAAACCTACGAGCAGTACTTC. Protein product: CASSRRQETYEQYF.